The 22 T cell receptor beta chains below were found in one sample sequenced in a study of radiotherapy plus CTLA-4 blockade in lung cancer. The protocol was immunoSEQ multiplex PCR, while the TCRdb copy is restricted to in-frame clones and leaves out a portion. Of about 38,000 clones listed, about 68% are singletons. This specimen was peripheral blood, taken from a patient treated with radiotherapy plus ipilimumab. The receptor source for this set is a human donor with non-small cell lung cancer who had stable disease on radiotherapy plus ipilimumab.

The rearrangement joins TRBV19 to TRBJ1-3; D uncertain. The ends were cut back, 4 bases at V and 2 bases at J, with 6 bases in the middle. Per germline, CDR1 LNHDA and CDR2 SQIVND (reference sequence). This CDR3 has 13 amino acids. In nucleotides, the CDR3 is TGTGCCAGTAGTACCCAGCCTGGAAACACCATATATTTT. It encodes CASSTQPGNTIYF.

As concerns this clone: Germline is not matched at one junction end, which may reflect a read error. V is TRBV6-5 and J is TRBJ2-1, with D perhaps matching TRBD1 or TRBD2 (5 bases each). Germline lookup yields CDR1 MNHEY and CDR2 SVGAGI. This CDR3 comprises 14 residues. The CDR3 DNA sequence: TGTGCCAGCCCACGGGACCCAAGTTACAATGAGCAGCTCTTC. Protein: CASPRDPSYNEQLF.

The chain combines TRBV7-2 with TRBJ1-4, with D possibly being TRBD1 (6 bases). Germline V gene lookup returns CDR1 SGHTA and CDR2 FQGNSA. This CDR3 is 14 amino acids long. The V end lost 1 base, the J end lost 8 bases, and 11 bases lay between the germline ends. CDR3 DNA: TGTGCCAGCAGCTTAGGAGGGGGGTGGGAAAAACTGTTTTTT. Protein: CASSLGGGWEKLFF.

This clone was observed a few times. The CDR3 sequence is CASSSEDRIGKPGELFF. The CDR3 DNA reads TGTGCCAGCAGCTCCGAGGACAGGATTGGCAAGCCCGGGGAGCTGTTTTTT. This chain links TRBV7-6 with TRBJ2-2, with 7 nucleotides matching TRBD1. This CDR3 is 17 amino acids long. CDR1 and CDR2 (germline): SGHVS, FNYEAQ. Trimming removed 4 bases from V and 6 bases from J; junction bases left unmatched: 14.

The rearrangement uses TRBV7-6 and TRBJ2-7; D tentatively fits TRBD1 or TRBD2 (6 bases each). V dropped 2 bases and J dropped 4 bases, with 18 bases sitting between them. CDR1 and CDR2 (germline): SGHVS, FNYEAQ. The CDR3 is 16 residues long. CDR3 residues: CASSLRRGTDRYEQYF. The CDR3, as DNA: TGTGCCAGCAGCTTAAGACGGGGGACGGACAGATACGAGCAGTACTTC.

The chain has TRBV11-2 and TRBJ2-1; the match to TRBD1 covers 7 bases. Looked up from germline, CDR1 is SGHAT and CDR2 is FQNNGV. The junction had 4 bases not matched to a gene; V was cut back by 4 bases and J by 7 bases. The CDR3 has 13 residues. The CDR3 coding sequence is TGTGCCAGCAGCTCGGACAGGAGGAATGAGCAGTTCTTC. Translating gives CASSSDRRNEQFF.

The chain couples TRBV9 to TRBJ2-3; 7 nucleotides agree with TRBD2. Germline V lookup: CDR1 SGDLS, CDR2 YYNGEE. The CDR3 consists of 20 residues. V lost 1 base, J lost 0 bases, and 17 bases stayed unmatched. CDR3 sequence (DNA): TGTGCCAGCAGCGTATCAGGGAGCGGGGAGCTCATAACTAGCACAGATACGCAGTATTTT. Encoded protein: CASSVSGSGELITSTDTQYF. Supplemented by reference TRBV9 and TRBJ2-3, the full variable domain reads DSGVTQTPKHLITATGQRVTLRCSPRSGDLSVYWYQQSLDQGLQFLIQYYNGEERAKGNILERFSAQQFPDLHSELNLSSLELGDSALYFCASSVSGSGELITSTDTQYFGPGTRLTVL.

In regard to this clone: Other DNA variants within this sample encode the same CDR3. The V call is TRBV6-1, the J call TRBJ1-2; D is ambiguous. Trimming cost V 2 bases and J 4 bases, with 5 bases left between them. CDR1 is MNHNS and CDR2 is SASEGT in the germline V gene. The CDR3 covers 12 residues. This CDR3 reads CASSEQVYGYTF. The CDR3 region has the DNA TGTGCCAGCAGTGAACAGGTCTATGGCTACACCTTC.

The DNA for the CDR3 is TGTGCCAGCAGGGGTCAAAACACCGGGGAGCTGTTTTTT. It yields the protein CASRGQNTGELFF. The gene calls are TRBV28 and TRBJ2-2, with no clear D. This CDR3 is 13 amino acids long. The V and J ends lost 6 bases and 2 bases respectively, with 7 bases between them. Germline loops: CDR1 MDHEN, CDR2 SYDVKM.

This chain connects TRBV5-4 to TRBJ2-3; D unclear. The germline CDR1 and CDR2 sequences are SGHNT and YYREEE (reference sequence). Trimming left V 1 base short and J 0 bases short, with 12 bases between. The CDR3 sequence is 16 residues long. The CDR3 coding sequence is TGTGCCAGCAGCTTGATAAGGCCCCTGAGCACAGATACGCAGTATTTT. Its protein is CASSLIRPLSTDTQYF. The full variable domain, rest sourced from reference TRBV5-4 and TRBJ2-3, is ETGVTQSPTHLIKTRGQQVTLRCSSQSGHNTVSWYQQALGQGPQFIFQYYREEENGRGNFPPRFSGLQFPNYSSELNVNALELDDSALYLCASSLIRPLSTDTQYFGPGTRLTVL.

The chain recombines TRBV28 with TRBJ2-4; tentatively, D is TRBD2 (5 bases). V was cut by 6 bases and J by 9 bases, with 12 bases left in between. The CDR3 is 12 residues long. The germline gives CDR1 MDHEN, CDR2 SYDVKM. The CDR3 DNA reads TGTGCCAGCAGCCTGAGAGGGAGCATTCAGTACTTC. It encodes CASSLRGSIQYF.

This clone has only a few counts. The CDR3, as DNA: TGTGCCAGCAGCGTAGTCGCGGGGGCGGGTAATGAGCAGTTCTTC. This encodes CASSVVAGAGNEQFF. The chain recombines TRBV9 with TRBJ2-1; weak D call: TRBD2 (7 bases). CDR1 SGDLS and CDR2 YYNGEE come from the germline V gene. This CDR3 is 15 amino acids long. Trimming removed 0 bases from V and 7 bases from J, with 14 bases in between.

This chain links TRBV27 with TRBJ1-5, with a weak D call TRBD1 (6 bases). Between the trimmed V and J ends, which lost 5 bases and 2 bases, there was a span of 16 bases. The CDR3 spans 16 residues. Germline V lookup: CDR1 MNHEY, CDR2 SMNVEV (reference sequence). The CDR3 DNA reads TGTGCCAGCAGTACCACTGGCAGGGGCGGCAATCAGCCCCAGCATTTT. Protein product: CASSTTGRGGNQPQHF.

This clone was detected only a few times. The chain recombines TRBV4-3 with TRBJ2-3; D is unclear. Per the germline V gene, CDR1 is LGHNA and CDR2 is YSLEER. Trimming removed 0 bases from V and 2 bases from J, with 9 bases in between. This CDR3 region has 15 residues. The chain's CDR3 is CASSQDLRNTDTQYF. The CDR3 nucleotides read TGCGCCAGCAGCCAAGATCTGCGGAACACAGATACGCAGTATTTT.

Regarding this clone: An end of the junction does not agree with germline; a read error may underlie this. The sample carries other DNA sequences with the same CDR3. This chain connects TRBV18 to TRBJ1-3, with a possible D match to TRBD1 (5 bases). CDR1 is KGHSH, CDR2 LQKENI, per germline. The CDR3 contains 15 residues. The chain's CDR3 is CASSPVEGSGNTIYF. CDR3 nucleotides: TGCGCCAGCTCACCAGTCGAGGGGTCTGGAAACACCATATATTTT.

The chain uses TRBV6-5 and TRBJ1-4; D uncertain. The CDR3 sequence is 16 residues long. Germline V lookup: CDR1 MNHEY, CDR2 SVGAGI. Trimming took 0 bases from V and 0 from J, leaving 8 bases between them. In DNA form, the CDR3 reads TGTGCCAGCAGTTACTCGAGGAGGACAACTAATGAAAAACTGTTTTTT. Translated, it gives CASSYSRRTTNEKLFF.

The genes are TRBV13 and TRBJ1-1, with TRBD1 as a possible D gene (5 bases). Per the germline V gene, CDR1 is PRHDT and CDR2 is FYEKMQ (reference sequence). This CDR3 region has 14 residues. The V end was cut by 1 base, the J end by 8 bases, with 14 bases between. CDR3 DNA sequence: TGTGCCAGCAGCTTAGAGGGACGTGGTGCCGAAGCTTTCTTT. Its translation is CASSLEGRGAEAFF.

This clone showed up just once. This sequence joins TRBV4-3 and TRBJ1-4; tentatively, D is TRBD1 (6 bases). The germline gives CDR1 LGHNA, CDR2 YSLEER. CDR3 length: 14 residues. Trimming stripped 3 bases from V and 4 bases from J, with 9 bases between. The CDR3 here is CASSHAGVNEKLFF. The CDR3 nucleotides read TGCGCCAGCAGCCACGCAGGGGTTAATGAAAAACTGTTTTTT.

The J gene is TRBJ1-2, the V gene TRBV6-6; D unclear. Germline V gene lookup returns CDR1 MNHNY and CDR2 SVGAGI (reference sequence). V was clipped by 5 bases and J by 4 bases, with 20 bases between them. The CDR3 has 16 residues. The CDR3 DNA sequence: TGTGCCAGCAGTAACTACCATACCGGGAAATCCTATGGCTACACCTTC. Amino acids: CASSNYHTGKSYGYTF.

The chain carries TRBV29-1 and TRBJ2-7, with TRBD1 identical over 10 bases. CDR3 length: 12 residues. Germline V gene sequence: CDR1 SQVTM, CDR2 ANQGSEA. After removal of 7 bases from V and 4 bases from J, the junction contained 4 bases not matched to a gene. The CDR3: CSAGQGMYEQYV. The CDR3 bases are TGCAGCGCGGGACAGGGGATGTACGAGCAGTACGTC.

This chain uses TRBV5-4 with TRBJ1-1; the D gene is possibly TRBD1 (6 bases). The CDR3 is 16 residues long. Per the germline V gene, CDR1 is SGHNT and CDR2 is YYREEE (reference sequence). V lost 1 base and J 3 bases, leaving 16 bases between the germline ends. In nucleotides, the CDR3 is TGTGCCAGCAGCTTGCTAGGGGGGGTTGGGGACACTGAAGCTTTCTTT. Encoded protein: CASSLLGGVGDTEAFF.

The chain recombines TRBV14 with TRBJ1-1, with 7 bases that match TRBD1. Unmatched junction bases numbered 3, after V lost 4 bases and J lost 1 base. This CDR3 has 14 amino acids. Germline V gene lookup returns CDR1 SGHDN and CDR2 FVKESK. The DNA for the CDR3 is TGTGCCAGCAGCCTTTGGACAGGGAACACTGAAGCTTTCTTT. As protein: CASSLWTGNTEAFF. Full variable domain (missing parts from reference TRBV14 and TRBJ1-1): EAGVTQFPSHSVIEKGQTVTLRCDPISGHDNLYWYRRVMGKEIKFLLHFVKESKQDESGMPNNRFLAERTGGTYSTLKVQPAELEDSGVYFCASSLWTGNTEAFFGQGTRLTVV.